The next 8 T cell receptor beta chains were all read from a single sample in a study of T cells in localized non-small cell lung cancer. The repertoire was sequenced with immunoSEQ multiplex PCR; TCRdb's copy has only in-frame clones and lacks some. The data contain some 33,000 clones, roughly 77% of them singletons. Here the sequenced sample was peripheral blood, taken before any cancer treatment. These receptor sequences come from a male donor at least 60 years old with stage III squamous cell lung carcinoma.

The chain employs TRBV7-2 and TRBJ1-5; no clear D gene. Trimming removed 2 bases at V and 4 bases at J, with 9 bases between. The CDR3 runs 14 residues. Germline CDR1 is SGHTA and CDR2 is FQGNSA. CDR3 loop: CASSLRDYNQPQHF. The CDR3 nucleotides read TGTGCCAGCAGCTTAAGGGATTATAATCAGCCCCAGCATTTT.

The chain uses TRBV29-1 and TRBJ2-5, with D tentatively TRBD2 (5 bases). CDR3 length: 12 residues. Germline CDR1 is SQVTM and CDR2 is ANQGSEA. The V and J ends lost 7 bases and 5 bases respectively, with 14 bases between them. CDR3 nucleotides: TGCAGCGGGCGAGAGGGATCGGAGACCCAGTACTTC. Its protein is CSGREGSETQYF.

This clone was observed a few times. The genes are TRBV27 and TRBJ1-3, with D unclear. Trimming stripped 9 bases from V and 4 bases from J, with 7 bases between. CDR1 is MNHEY, CDR2 SMNVEV, per germline (reference sequence). The CDR3 has 11 amino acids. CDR3 coding DNA: TGTGCCAGTCGGGAAGGAAACACCATATATTTT. Its protein product is CASREGNTIYF.

V usage is TRBV7-2 and J usage is TRBJ1-3, with D unresolved. This CDR3 comprises 15 residues. Deletions cut 4 bases from V and 0 bases from J, with 10 bases between. Germline assignment: CDR1 SGHTA and CDR2 FQGNSA. CDR3 nucleotide sequence: TGTGCCAGCAGCTCCGAACCGATCTCTGGAAACACCATATATTTT. Protein product: CASSSEPISGNTIYF.

This clone occurred once. The chain links TRBV28 to TRBJ2-3, with 10 positions matching TRBD2. The CDR3 contains 15 residues. V dropped 6 bases and J dropped 4; count of bases not matched to a gene: 7. The V gene's germline CDR1 is MDHEN and CDR2 SYDVKM. CDR3 sequence reads: CASSKREGLSDTQYF. The DNA for the CDR3 is TGTGCCAGCAGCAAGCGGGAGGGCCTGTCAGATACGCAGTATTTT.

V usage is TRBV7-2 and J usage is TRBJ2-1; the match to TRBD2 covers 8 bases. After removal of 3 bases from V and 2 bases from J, the junction contained 9 bases not matched to a gene. The CDR3 is 17 amino acids. Germline V gives CDR1 SGHTA, CDR2 FQGNSA. The CDR3 DNA reads TGTGCCAGCAGCTTGACTGGTCGGGGGGGCCCCTACAATGAGCAGTTCTTC. The encoded protein is CASSLTGRGGPYNEQFF.

V gene TRBV10-3 combines with J gene TRBJ2-3, with 7 nucleotides matching TRBD2. CDR3 length equals 16 residues. Trimming cost V 4 bases and J 4 bases; bases outside gene matches: 11. Germline loops: CDR1 ENHRY, CDR2 SYGVKD. CDR3 nucleotide sequence: TGTGCCATCAGTGGCGGAGGGCGGGAGTCCGCAGATACGCAGTATTTT. Its protein is CAISGGGRESADTQYF.

V gene TRBV30 combines with J gene TRBJ1-3, with 10 nucleotides matching TRBD1. The CDR3 is 15 amino acids. Germline V gene sequence: CDR1 GTSNPN, CDR2 SVGIG (reference sequence). Trimming at V came to 1 base and at J to 7 bases, leaving 7 bases not matched to a gene. In nucleotides, the CDR3 is TGTGCCTGGAGTGACGGGACAGGGGCATGGAACACCATATATTTT. Translated: CAWSDGTGAWNTIYF. Full variable domain (outside the CDR3, taken from reference TRBV30 and TRBJ1-3): SQTIHQWPATLVQPVGSPLSLECTVEGTSNPNLYWYRQAAGRGLQLLFYSVGIGQISSEVPQNLSASRPQDRQFILSSKKLLLSDSGFYLCAWSDGTGAWNTIYFGEGSWLTVV.